This TCR beta chain was retrieved from a study of OX40 agonist ivuxolimab in advanced cancers. Using immunoSEQ multiplex PCR, the repertoire was profiled, and TCRdb retains in-frame clones only, with some absent. The repertoire holds 80,000 to 100,000 clones, with around 85% as singletons. Per germline, CDR1 SNHLY and CDR2 FYNNEI. CDR3 length: 14 amino acids. After removal of 10 bases from V and 2 bases from J, the junction contained 9 bases not matched to a gene. This clone was picked up one time. Its matching antigen is unknown. The study, taken as a whole, reports: Compared with CD4+, CD8+ T cells on average had more expanded clones.

Material: CD4+ or CD8+ T cells sorted from blood, obtained in a trial of the OX40 agonist ivuxolimab. This chain joins TRBV2 and TRBJ2-3; 7 bases map to TRBD1. This clonotype was sampled from an adult with an advanced solid tumor such as melanoma, head and neck, liver or kidney cancer. For the CDR3, the DNA is TGTGCCACTCGGACAGGCTCGAACACAGATACGCAGTATTTT. Its translation: CATRTGSNTDTQYF. The variable domain in full, completed from reference TRBV2 and TRBJ2-3, reads EPEVTQTPSHQVTQMGQEVILRCVPISNHLYFYWYRQILGQKVEFLVSFYNNEISEKSEIFDDQFSVERPDGSNFTLKIRSTKLEDSAMYFCATRTGSNTDTQYFGPGTRLTVL.